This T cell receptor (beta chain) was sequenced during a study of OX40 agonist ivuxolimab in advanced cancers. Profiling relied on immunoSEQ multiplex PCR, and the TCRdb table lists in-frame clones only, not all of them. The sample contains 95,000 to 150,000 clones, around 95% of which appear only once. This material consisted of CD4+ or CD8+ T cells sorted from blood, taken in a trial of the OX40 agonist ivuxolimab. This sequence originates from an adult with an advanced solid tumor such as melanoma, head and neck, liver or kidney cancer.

The CDR3 DNA follows: TGTGCCAGCAGTGAGGAGACAGGCGCCACAGATACGCAGTATTTT. It is translated as CASSEETGATDTQYF. The chain combines TRBV6-4 with TRBJ2-3; a possible D gene is TRBD1 (6 bases). Germline CDR1 reads MRHNA; CDR2 reads SNTAGT. The CDR3 runs 15 residues. V gave up 3 bases and J gave up 2 bases, with 12 bases separating them.